This T cell receptor beta chain stems from a study of cytomegalovirus exposure and HLA in healthy donors. V was pared by 4 bases and J by 4 bases, with 3 bases of the junction left unmatched. This CDR3 comprises 13 residues. Germline V gene data show CDR1 as SNHLY and CDR2 as FYNNEI. General observations from the study: Earlier analysis yielded a pattern in which most TCR beta V segments were productive about 90% or about 30% of the time. CMV serostatus was the sole immune exposure data available. Across donors, presence/absence analyses took sequencing depth to be roughly uniform.

A remark on this clone: Antigen unknown.

Primers: 60 Vbeta forward and 13 Jbeta reverse. In the authors' methods: Approximately 11 million shared chains were among the approximately 87 million unique TCR beta chains that a later analysis counted. This table comes from immunoSEQ multiplex PCR, and its TCRdb copy is limited to in-frame clones, with some not included. V, J and clone size reflect that table, while D and trimming were determined from the DNA. This repertoire shows about 160,000 clones, over 75% found once; its top ten account for just under 1%. The sample consisted of PBMCs. The TCR originated in a woman aged 50 to 60 in good health and CMV-seropositive. The J gene is TRBJ1-2, the V gene TRBV2; TRBD1 matches at 7 bases. The CDR3 protein is CASSAGQTYGYTF. The DNA for the CDR3 is TGTGCCAGCAGTGCGGGACAGACCTATGGCTACACCTTC.